This T cell receptor beta chain came from a study of tumor and adjacent non-tumor tissue in lung cancer. About the study: Histology: 12 adenocarcinoma, a couple of squamous cell carcinoma, 1 small cell lung cancer. Whole-study results and caveats: In normal lung, the top 100 clones were significantly more dominant than in tumor.

This sample's RNA came from whole unsorted tissue. A modified ARM-PCR protocol with three rounds of nested PCR amplified TCRbeta. TCRdb re-called the multiplex PCR reads through MiXCR, storing one row per CDR3 protein. Counted here are about 76,000 distinct CDR3 sequences, around 70% occurring once; the ten biggest clones make up roughly 13%. V lost 0 bases to trimming and J lost 8 bases; unmatched junction nucleotides: 9. Germline CDR1 and CDR2: MGHRA and YSYEKL. The CDR3 extends over 15 amino acids. This clonotype was found many times. What it binds is not known. The rearrangement links TRBV4-1 to TRBJ1-2; 7 nucleotides align to TRBD1. The sample taken for sequencing was lung tumor tissue. This receptor was taken from a woman aged 70-85 years with non-small cell lung cancer. Written as DNA, the CDR3 is TGCGCCAGCAGCCAAGATATACAGGGGCCGGGGGGCTACACCTTC. It codes for CASSQDIQGPGGYTF.